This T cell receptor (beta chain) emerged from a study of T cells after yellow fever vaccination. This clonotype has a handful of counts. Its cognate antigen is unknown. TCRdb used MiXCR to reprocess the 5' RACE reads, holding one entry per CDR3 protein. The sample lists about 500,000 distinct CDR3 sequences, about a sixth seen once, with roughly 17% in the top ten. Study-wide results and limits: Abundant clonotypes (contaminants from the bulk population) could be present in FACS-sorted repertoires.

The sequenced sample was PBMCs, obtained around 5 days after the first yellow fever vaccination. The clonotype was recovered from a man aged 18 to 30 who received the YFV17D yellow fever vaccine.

The CDR3 DNA is TGTGCCAGCTCACCGGCCCCTCCAGGCCCCACAGATACGCAGTATTTT. Protein sequence: CASSPAPPGPTDTQYF. The rearrangement joins TRBV18 to TRBJ2-3, with no clear D. From germline, CDR1 is KGHSH and CDR2 LQKENI. The CDR3 is 16 residues long. V was cut by 3 bases and J by 2 bases, with 15 bases left in between.